The clone carrying this T cell receptor beta chain has more than one count but fewer than ten. These data are taken from a study of blood T cells in healthy people across ages. Alongside a J-beta primer mix, a sample-barcoded 5' primer served in a second PCR lasting about 7 to 12 cycles. TCRdb analysed the 5' RACE reads with MiXCR anew, one entry per CDR3 protein. The sample lists roughly 1,800,000 distinct CDR3 sequences, 49% occurring once. PBMCs were isolated at a quantity of at least 6 million per sample. A minimum of 5 micrograms of total RNA was extracted per sample. Germline CDR1 reads KGHDR; CDR2 reads SFDVKD. The trim removed 2 bases at V and 0 bases at J, leaving 10 bases unmatched. The CDR3 is 18 residues long.

The sequenced sample was blood. This sequence was found in a middle-aged woman in good health. The gene calls are TRBV24-1 and TRBJ2-3, with 7 nucleotides matching TRBD2. The CDR3 spells CATSDSPPGGLSTDTQYF. The CDR3 DNA sequence: TGTGCCACCAGTGATTCGCCCCCGGGGGGTCTCAGCACAGATACGCAGTATTTT.